This TCR beta chain was identified during a study of blood T cell repertoires in COVID-19. As originally analysed: Reference gene primer amplification yielded estimated nucleated cell counts. The repertoire was sequenced with immunoSEQ multiplex PCR; TCRdb's copy has only in-frame clones and lacks some. V, J and clone size are taken as reported in that table, and D and trimming were inferred from the DNA itself. The profile shows approximately 230,000 clones, around 90% of them singletons. Enrolled through a virtual design, the participants were between roughly 18 and 90 years of age and came from about two dozen US areas. Participants had their cohort set by participant-reported clinical history. Germline lookup yields CDR1 SGHTA and CDR2 FQGNSA. The CDR3 has 15 amino acids. Germline trimming cut 4 bases from V and 6 bases from J; bases unmatched to any gene: 6.

The chain is built from TRBV7-2 and TRBJ2-7, with TRBD2 matching 13 bases. The sequence was collected from a woman aged 25 to 39 with acute COVID-19. Input material: PBMCs or T cells enriched from blood (not recorded which). This chain's CDR3 is CASSSTTSGRSEQYF. For the CDR3, the DNA is TGTGCCAGCAGCTCTACGACTAGCGGGAGGAGCGAGCAGTACTTC.